The sequence of this T cell receptor (beta chain) was determined in a study of T cell responses to AZD1222 COVID-19 vaccine (dated by TCRdb to about 2021). For the wider study: AZD1222 recipients whose second dose came at about 4 weeks and those whose second dose came at about 12 weeks were combined into one group, since spike-specific TCR depth and breadth did not differ between the two schedules. TCR sequencing was performed for roughly 240 trial participants, of whom about 200 were given two doses of AZD1222 and around 25 were given two doses of MenACWY control vaccine. Trial participants were enrolled by age into subgroups of 18-55, 56-69 and 70-plus years, and around 150, 29 and 61 TCR-sequenced participants, respectively, were included in these subgroups.

Regarding this clone: What antigen it recognizes has not been identified. It has no much larger one-base neighbor in the sample; base qualities were not kept.

Sequences LNHDA (CDR1) and SQIVND (CDR2) are obtained from the germline V gene (reference sequence). The CDR3 numbers 14 residues from cysteine through phenylalanine. CDR3 DNA only is kept here, 42 bases in frame from base 1. Unmatched junction bases come to 8, with V trimmed by 6 bases and J by 5 bases. The CDR3 regions of human TCRbeta chains were analyzed by immunosequencing. The paper's data handling went like this. TCRs in the repertoires were matched against a reference library of SARS-CoV-2-specific TCRs that had been generated with the MIRA antigen-specificity platform. Breadth was defined as the fraction of unique TCRs that were SARS-CoV-2-associated. Depth was defined as the fraction of total T cells that were SARS-CoV-2-associated. Using the MIRA data, each spike-specific TCR was mapped to the spike region that the TCR reacts to and placed in a CD4 or CD8 class. Log10-transformed breadth and depth values were compared by one-way ANOVA with Sidak's multiple comparisons tests. The clones in this table, taken by TCRdb from immuneACCESS, are in-frame only. Not every clone is retained; where verified, under half of the shortfall comes from an unresolved V gene, and the cause of the rest is unknown. D and trimming come from the DNA, and the V and J calls and clone size come from that table. The sample table contains roughly 100,000 clones; only one count was recorded for about nine tenths of them. The ten largest clones take up about 41% of the sample.

Overall study outcomes, separate from this receptor: Participants were mostly white British, with more females than males. The authors suggested clonal diversity may have been underestimated. The 56-69-year group was small, and its depth increase did not reach significance, likely because of low power. After two AZD1222 doses, both the breadth and the depth of spike-specific TCRs were significantly higher than at day 0 and than in MenACWY recipients. Reportedly, close to half of the unique spike-specific TCRs recognized epitopes lying outside the regions that are mutated in the B.1.351 and B.1.1.7 variants. Conclusions about previously exposed vaccinees are limited, since just five or six AZD1222 recipients were seropositive for SARS-CoV-2 at baseline. The vaccine-associated CD4 TCRs covered the entire spike protein, and the dominant responses fell in regions 160-218 and 743-854. Because no samples from the day 14 peak response were available, repertoires could be characterized only after the peak T cell response.

The time point label, as the study defines it: baseline before first vaccination. Samples from vaccinated people were obtained from the UK trials COV001 and COV002, which included a single-blind randomized controlled phase 2/3 trial of AZD1222 (ChAdOx1 nCoV-19) in healthy adults. For TCRbeta chain sequencing, PBMC samples from trial participants were taken at day 0 and at day 28 after the second dose. The sample in question was peripheral blood, obtained on day 0 of AZD1222 vaccination. The chain couples TRBV19 to TRBJ2-7, with 9 junctional bases fitting TRBD1. The receptor comes from an adult in good health. The nucleotide sequence reads as follows: TGTGCCAGTAGCCTACAGGGGGCGATCGACGAGCAGTACTTC. Translated, this is CASSLQGAIDEQYF.